This record looks at one TCR beta chain sequence and its context. This clonotype was counted between two and nine times. The antigen it binds to is not known. Base qualities are not at hand, and no much larger clone is one base apart. Reads for this sample came from an Illumina NovaSeq 6000. Using 5'RACE with constant-segment primers, TCRalpha and TCRbeta cDNA libraries were constructed, with sample barcodes and unique molecular identifiers added in the process. Trizol reagent was used to extract RNA from every sample. Library amplification was performed in two PCR steps, and a second sample barcode and Illumina TruSeq adapters were introduced in the second step. The libraries were sequenced on an Illumina NovaSeq using 2 x 150 bp paired-end reads. The original methods were these. With migec v1.2.7, reads were demultiplexed and then collapsed into UMI-guided consensus sequences. With mixcr v2.1.11, UMI consensuses were aligned to TRA and TRB V and J templates and assembled into clonotypes. A clonotype was counted as expanded or contracted only when both edgeR and NoisET called the clonotype significant, with the noise models trained on biological replicates. For edgeR calls, the cutoffs were a false discovery rate-adjusted p below 0.01 and a log2 fold-change threshold of 1. As an exploratory analysis of dynamics, max-normalized trajectories of the 1000 most abundant clonotypes were examined with PCA combined with hierarchical clustering. Each responding clone was given a CD4 or CD8 phenotype based on the CD4+ and CD8+ repertoires, which had been sequenced separately. TCRdb reworked the public reads: Q25 trimming with fastp, MiXCR clone assembly, productive beta chains retained. Identical CDR3 proteins give one entry, which carries the most common genes and DNA. The V and J calls shown here were made by TCRdb, not taken from the authors' results. Present in this sample are approximately 480,000 distinct CDR3 sequences, roughly 18% of which were seen just once. Approximately 13% of the sample lies in the top ten.

The data stem from a study of T-cell memory formation after mild COVID-19 (dated by TCRdb to the early 2020s). A note on the overall study: TCR sequence clusters from the two donors were found to be largely donor specific. In two donors, T-cell clones that expanded and contracted after mild COVID-19 were followed by sequencing TCRalpha and TCRbeta repertoires longitudinally. Two young, previously healthy adult volunteers, one female and one male, were included in the cohort. The study at large found these results: Some responding clones were detected in pre-infection memory, which suggested that pre-existing cross-reactive memory T cells had joined the SARS-CoV-2 response. Contracting CD4+ clones appeared mostly in the CM and EM memory subsets, whereas CD8+ clones were enriched in EMRA. Only two mild cases were covered in the study, and larger cohorts including severe cases with pre-infection samples were considered necessary. SARS-CoV-2 specificity of the second-wave clones peaking on day 37 was not confirmed. Balanced CD4/CD8 phenotypes were observed for clones contracting from day 15 to 85, whereas a bias towards CD4+ was observed for a second wave of clones expanding from day 15 to 37.

Trimming costs V 5 bases and J 6 bases, and their ends lie 5 bases apart. The CDR3, from cysteine to phenylalanine, totals 11 residues. CDR3 DNA only is kept here, 33 bases in frame from base 1. CDR1 is given as SGHRS and CDR2 as YFSETQ, both from the germline V gene. PBMCs were isolated by Ficoll-Paque density gradient centrifugation. Here the chain combines TRBV5-1 and TRBJ2-2; the D gene assignment is ambiguous. This clonotype originated in an adult woman who had mild COVID-19 (a few samples of this study predate the infection). The sample titles of this study are shuffled in the database, so cell type and time point are left out; the donor was told from shared clones. Material: PBMCs or a T cell subset sorted from them (not recorded which). For the CDR3, the sequence is CASRVSGELFF. Read as DNA, the sequence is TGCGCCAGCAGGGTTTCCGGGGAGCTGTTTTTT.